This T cell receptor beta chain originates from a study of CD8 T cells in Susac syndrome. Study-level information: Patients with Susac syndrome who were sequenced included more than 5 with active disease and under ten in remission. Findings and caveats of the study: Expansion of clones was not seen in the CD4+ T cell repertoires of Susac syndrome.

This CDR3 has 15 amino acids. Germline lookup yields CDR1 DFQATT and CDR2 SNEGSKA (reference sequence). V gave up 6 bases and J gave up 5 bases; unmatched junction bases: 6. Patients with Susac syndrome showed fulfilment of recently defined diagnostic criteria for definite or probable disease. TEMRA cells underwent FACS enrichment and CD8+ and CD4+ T cells underwent negative isolation. The authors reverse transcribed roughly 0.45 to 1 ug RNA with random hexamers. One entry per CDR3 protein, called by TCRdb with MiXCR from the immunoSEQ multiplex PCR reads. The sample lists under 200,000 distinct CDR3 sequences, roughly nine tenths seen once, with 0.085% to 0.1% in the top ten. This clonotype was observed once. Its antigen is still unknown.

Sequencing input: CD4+ T cells from PBMCs. This clonotype was sampled from a human donor with Susac syndrome. The J gene is TRBJ2-5, the V gene TRBV20-1, with 16 positions matching TRBD2. Here the CDR3 reads CSAGTSGGGYETQYF. CDR3 nucleotide sequence: TGCAGTGCCGGGACTAGCGGGGGGGGGTATGAGACCCAGTACTTC.